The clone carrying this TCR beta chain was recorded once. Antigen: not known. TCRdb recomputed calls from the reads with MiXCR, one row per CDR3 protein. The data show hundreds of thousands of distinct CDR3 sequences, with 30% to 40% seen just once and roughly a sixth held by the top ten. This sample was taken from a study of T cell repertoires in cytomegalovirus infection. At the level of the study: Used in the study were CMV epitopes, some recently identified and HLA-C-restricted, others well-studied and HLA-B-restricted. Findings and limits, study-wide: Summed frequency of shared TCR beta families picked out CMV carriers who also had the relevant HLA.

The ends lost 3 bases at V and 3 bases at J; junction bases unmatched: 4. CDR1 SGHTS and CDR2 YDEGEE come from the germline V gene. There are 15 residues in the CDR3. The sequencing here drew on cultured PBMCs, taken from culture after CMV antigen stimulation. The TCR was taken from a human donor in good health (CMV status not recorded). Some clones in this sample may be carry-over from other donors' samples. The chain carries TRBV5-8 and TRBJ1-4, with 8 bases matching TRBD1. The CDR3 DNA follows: TGTGCCAGCAGCTCCTGGACAGGGTCTAATGAAAAACTGTTTTTT. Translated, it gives CASSSWTGSNEKLFF.